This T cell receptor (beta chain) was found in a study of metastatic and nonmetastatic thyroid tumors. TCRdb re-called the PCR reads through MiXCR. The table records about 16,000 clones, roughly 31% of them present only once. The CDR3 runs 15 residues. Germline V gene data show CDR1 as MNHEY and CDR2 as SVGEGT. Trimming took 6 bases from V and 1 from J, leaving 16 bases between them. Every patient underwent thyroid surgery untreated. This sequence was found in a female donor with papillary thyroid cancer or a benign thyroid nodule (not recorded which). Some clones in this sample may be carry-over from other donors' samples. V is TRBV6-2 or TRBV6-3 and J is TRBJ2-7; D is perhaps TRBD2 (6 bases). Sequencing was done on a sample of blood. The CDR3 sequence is CASRLLGSGSYEQYF. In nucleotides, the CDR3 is TGTGCCAGCAGATTACTCGGGAGTGGGTCCTACGAGCAGTACTTC.